This record concerns one TCR beta chain sequence. The CDR3 sequence is 16 residues long. CDR1 is MGHRA, CDR2 YSYEKL, per germline. Trimming pared 0 bases from V and 4 bases from J, leaving 14 bases between. The data belong to a study of blood T cell repertoires in COVID-19. The wider study: Donors in the United States, Italy and Spain gave samples during acute or convalescent COVID-19.

Enrollment of patients from Seattle took place during active infection, with longitudinal follow-up. TCRdb keeps only in-frame clones here, not all; method: immunoSEQ multiplex PCR. The table includes 350,000 to 400,000 clones, around nine tenths detected once. V and J are TRBV4-1 and TRBJ2-3; the D gene is possibly TRBD2 (5 bases). The source material was peripheral blood. This sequence originates from a woman aged 55-70 years with COVID-19, enrolled during active disease. CDR3 bases: TGCGCCAGCAGCCAAGAATGGACGGGGTCCTCAGATACGCAGTATTTT. Translation gives CASSQEWTGSSDTQYF.